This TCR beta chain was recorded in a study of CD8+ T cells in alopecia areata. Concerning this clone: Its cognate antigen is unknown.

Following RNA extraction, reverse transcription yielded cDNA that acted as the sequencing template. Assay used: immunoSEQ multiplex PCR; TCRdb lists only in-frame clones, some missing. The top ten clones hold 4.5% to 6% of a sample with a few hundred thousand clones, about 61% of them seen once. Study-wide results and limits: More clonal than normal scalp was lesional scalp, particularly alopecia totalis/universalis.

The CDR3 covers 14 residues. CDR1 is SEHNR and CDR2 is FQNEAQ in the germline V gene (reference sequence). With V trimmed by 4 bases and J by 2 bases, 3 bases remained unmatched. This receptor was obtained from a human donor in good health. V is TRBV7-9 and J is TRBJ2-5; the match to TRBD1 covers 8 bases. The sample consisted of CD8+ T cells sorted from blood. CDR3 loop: CASSSGGWQETQYF. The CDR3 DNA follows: TGTGCCAGCAGCTCAGGGGGCTGGCAAGAGACCCAGTACTTC.